This TCR beta chain was documented in a study of CD8 T cells in Susac syndrome. Random hexamers were used to reverse transcribe 0.5 to 1 ug of RNA. TCRdb itself ran the immunoSEQ multiplex PCR reads through MiXCR, one entry per CDR3 protein. The sample includes around 130,000 distinct CDR3 sequences, around 91% seen only once; the top ten take about 0.23%. Germline CDR1 and CDR2: MDHEN and SYDVKM. The CDR3 is 13 amino acids. The ends were cut back, 4 bases at V and 4 bases at J, with 9 bases in the middle. J is TRBJ2-3 and V is TRBV28, with a tentative D call TRBD1 (5 bases). Sequences were obtained from CD8+ T cells from PBMCs. The source of this sequence is a human donor with multiple sclerosis. CDR3 residues: CASSSSRADTQYF. Here the CDR3 DNA reads TGTGCCAGCAGTTCGTCCAGGGCAGATACGCAGTATTTT.